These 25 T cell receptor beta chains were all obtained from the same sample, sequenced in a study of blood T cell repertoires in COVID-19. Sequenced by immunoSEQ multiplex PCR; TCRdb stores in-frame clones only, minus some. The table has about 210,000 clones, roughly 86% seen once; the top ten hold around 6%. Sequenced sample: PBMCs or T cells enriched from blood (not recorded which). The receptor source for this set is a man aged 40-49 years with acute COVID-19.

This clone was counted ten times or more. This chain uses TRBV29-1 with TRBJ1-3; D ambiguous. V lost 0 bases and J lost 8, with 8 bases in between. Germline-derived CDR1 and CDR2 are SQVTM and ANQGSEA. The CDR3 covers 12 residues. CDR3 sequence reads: CSVEEPRDTIYF. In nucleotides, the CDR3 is TGCAGCGTTGAAGAACCGAGGGACACCATATATTTT.

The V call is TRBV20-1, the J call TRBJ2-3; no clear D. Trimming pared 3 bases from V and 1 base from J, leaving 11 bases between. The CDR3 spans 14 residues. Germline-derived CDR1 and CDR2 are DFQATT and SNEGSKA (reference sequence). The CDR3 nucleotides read TGCAGTGCTAGTTTCGCGGAGCGCACAGATACGCAGTATTTT. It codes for CSASFAERTDTQYF.

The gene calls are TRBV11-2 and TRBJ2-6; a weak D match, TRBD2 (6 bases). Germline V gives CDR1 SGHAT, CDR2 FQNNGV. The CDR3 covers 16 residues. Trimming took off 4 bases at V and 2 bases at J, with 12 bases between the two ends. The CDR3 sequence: CASSWAGGAGANVLTF. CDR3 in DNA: TGTGCCAGCAGCTGGGCTGGCGGGGCTGGGGCCAACGTCCTGACTTTC.

The CDR3 sequence: CASSPTILAPYNEQFF. In DNA, the CDR3 is TGTGCCAGCAGCCCGACAATACTAGCGCCATACAATGAGCAGTTCTTC. The chain is built from TRBV11-2 and TRBJ2-1; 7 bases match TRBD2. Germline lookup yields CDR1 SGHAT and CDR2 FQNNGV. Trimming removed 5 bases from V and 4 bases from J; junction bases left unmatched: 11. The CDR3 is 16 amino acids.

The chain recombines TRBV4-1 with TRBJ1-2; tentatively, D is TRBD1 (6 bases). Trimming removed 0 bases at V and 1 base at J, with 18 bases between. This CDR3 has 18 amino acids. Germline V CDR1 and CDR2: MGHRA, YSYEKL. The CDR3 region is CASSQDSVGLRGNYGYTF. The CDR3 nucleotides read TGCGCCAGCAGCCAAGATTCGGTAGGGCTCAGGGGTAACTATGGCTACACCTTC.

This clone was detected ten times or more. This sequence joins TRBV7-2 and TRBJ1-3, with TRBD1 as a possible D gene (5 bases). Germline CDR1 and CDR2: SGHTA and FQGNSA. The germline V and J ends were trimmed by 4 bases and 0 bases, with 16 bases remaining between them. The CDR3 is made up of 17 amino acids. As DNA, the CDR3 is TGTGCCAGCAGCTCCCGGCCGCAGGGCCTCTCTGGAAACACCATATATTTT. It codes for CASSSRPQGLSGNTIYF.

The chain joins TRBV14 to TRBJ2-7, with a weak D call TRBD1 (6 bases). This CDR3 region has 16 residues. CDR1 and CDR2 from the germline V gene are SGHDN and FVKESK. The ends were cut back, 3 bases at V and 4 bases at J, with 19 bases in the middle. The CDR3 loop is CASSHGVRRGLYEQYF. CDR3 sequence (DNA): TGTGCCAGCAGCCACGGGGTCCGCAGGGGTCTATACGAGCAGTACTTC.

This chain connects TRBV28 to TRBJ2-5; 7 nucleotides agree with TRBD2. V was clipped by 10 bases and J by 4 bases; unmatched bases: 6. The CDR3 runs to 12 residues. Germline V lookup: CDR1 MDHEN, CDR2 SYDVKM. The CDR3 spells CAIQGLPETQYF. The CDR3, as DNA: TGTGCCATCCAGGGACTACCAGAGACCCAGTACTTC.

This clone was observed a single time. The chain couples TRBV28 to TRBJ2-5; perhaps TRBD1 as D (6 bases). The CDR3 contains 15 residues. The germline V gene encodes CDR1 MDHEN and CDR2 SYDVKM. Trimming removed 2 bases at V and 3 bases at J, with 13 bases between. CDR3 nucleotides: TGTGCCAGCAGTTTAAGACACGGACAGAAAGAGACCCAGTACTTC. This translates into CASSLRHGQKETQYF.

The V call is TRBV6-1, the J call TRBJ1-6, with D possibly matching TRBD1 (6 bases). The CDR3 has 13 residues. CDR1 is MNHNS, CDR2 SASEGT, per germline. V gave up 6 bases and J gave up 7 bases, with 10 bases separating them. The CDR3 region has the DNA TGTGCCAGCAGCCCAGGGGTCAATTCACCCCTCCACTTT. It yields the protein CASSPGVNSPLHF.

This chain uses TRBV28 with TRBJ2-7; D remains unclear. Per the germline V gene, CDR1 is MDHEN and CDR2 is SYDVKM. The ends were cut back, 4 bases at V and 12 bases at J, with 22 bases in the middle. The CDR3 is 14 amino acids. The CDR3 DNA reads TGTGCCAGCAGTTCGAAAATACAGAGACGCAGTATGTACTTC. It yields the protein CASSSKIQRRSMYF.

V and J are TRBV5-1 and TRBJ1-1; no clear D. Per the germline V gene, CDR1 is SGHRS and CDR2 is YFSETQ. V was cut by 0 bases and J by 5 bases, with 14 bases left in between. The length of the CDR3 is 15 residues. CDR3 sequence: CASSLGLVGGTEAFF. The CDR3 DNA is TGCGCCAGCAGCTTGGGGTTGGTCGGCGGAACTGAAGCTTTCTTT.

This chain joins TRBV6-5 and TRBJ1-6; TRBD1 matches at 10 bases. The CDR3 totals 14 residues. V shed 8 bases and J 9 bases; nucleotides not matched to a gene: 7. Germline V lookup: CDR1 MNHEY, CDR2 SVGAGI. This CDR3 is CASSQGTGASPLHF. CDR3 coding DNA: TGTGCCAGCTCGCAAGGGACAGGGGCTTCACCCCTCCACTTT.

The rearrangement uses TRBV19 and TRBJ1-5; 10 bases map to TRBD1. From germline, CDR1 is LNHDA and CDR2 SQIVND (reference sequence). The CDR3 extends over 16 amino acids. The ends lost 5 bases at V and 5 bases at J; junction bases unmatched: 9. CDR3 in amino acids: CASSPGDRGWDQPQHF. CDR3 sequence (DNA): TGTGCCAGTAGTCCCGGGGACAGGGGATGGGATCAGCCCCAGCATTTT.

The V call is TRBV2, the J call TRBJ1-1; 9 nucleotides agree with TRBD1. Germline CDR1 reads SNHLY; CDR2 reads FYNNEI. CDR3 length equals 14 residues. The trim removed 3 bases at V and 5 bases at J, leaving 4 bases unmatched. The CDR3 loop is CASSETGGRTEAFF. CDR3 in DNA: TGTGCCAGCAGTGAGACAGGGGGTCGTACTGAAGCTTTCTTT.

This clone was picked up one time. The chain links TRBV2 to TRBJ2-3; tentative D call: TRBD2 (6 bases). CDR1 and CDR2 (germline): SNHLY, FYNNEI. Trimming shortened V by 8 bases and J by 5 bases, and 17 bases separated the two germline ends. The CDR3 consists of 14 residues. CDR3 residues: CASPGLDERDTQYF. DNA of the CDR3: TGTGCCAGCCCGGGACTCGACGAACGAGATACGCAGTATTTT.

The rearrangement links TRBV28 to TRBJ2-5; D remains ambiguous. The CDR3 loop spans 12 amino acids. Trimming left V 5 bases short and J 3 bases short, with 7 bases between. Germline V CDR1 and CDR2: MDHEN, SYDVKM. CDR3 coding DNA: TGTGCCAGCAGTCAGCGAAAAGAGACCCAGTACTTC. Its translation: CASSQRKETQYF.

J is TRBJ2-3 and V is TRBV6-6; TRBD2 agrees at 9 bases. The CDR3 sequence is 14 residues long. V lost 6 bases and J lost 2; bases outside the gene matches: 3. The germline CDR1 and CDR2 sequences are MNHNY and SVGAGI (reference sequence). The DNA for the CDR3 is TGTGCCAGCAGCCTAGCGGGGAACACAGATACGCAGTATTTT. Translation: CASSLAGNTDTQYF.

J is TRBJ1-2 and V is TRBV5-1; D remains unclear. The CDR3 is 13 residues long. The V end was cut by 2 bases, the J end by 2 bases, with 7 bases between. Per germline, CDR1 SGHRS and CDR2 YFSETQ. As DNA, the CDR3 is TGCGCCAGCAGCTTTACAGACAACTATGGCTACACCTTC. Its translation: CASSFTDNYGYTF. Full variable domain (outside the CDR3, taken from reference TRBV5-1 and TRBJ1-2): KAGVTQTPRYLIKTRGQQVTLSCSPISGHRSVSWYQQTPGQGLQFLFEYFSETQRNKGNFPGRFSGRQFSNSRSEMNVSTLELGDSALYLCASSFTDNYGYTFGSGTRLTVV.

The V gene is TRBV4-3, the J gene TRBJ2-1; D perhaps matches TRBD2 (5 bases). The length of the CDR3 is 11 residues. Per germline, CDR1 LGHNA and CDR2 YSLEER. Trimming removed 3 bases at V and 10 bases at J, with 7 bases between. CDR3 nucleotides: TGCGCCAGCAGCCAGGGCGGGGAGCAGTTCTTC. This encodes CASSQGGEQFF.

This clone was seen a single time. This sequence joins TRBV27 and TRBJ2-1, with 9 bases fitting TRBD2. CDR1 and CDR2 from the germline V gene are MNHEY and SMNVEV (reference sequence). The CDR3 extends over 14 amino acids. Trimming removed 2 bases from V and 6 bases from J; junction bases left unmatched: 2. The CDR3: CASSLAGGGNEQFF. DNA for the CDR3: TGTGCCAGCAGTTTAGCGGGAGGGGGCAATGAGCAGTTCTTC.

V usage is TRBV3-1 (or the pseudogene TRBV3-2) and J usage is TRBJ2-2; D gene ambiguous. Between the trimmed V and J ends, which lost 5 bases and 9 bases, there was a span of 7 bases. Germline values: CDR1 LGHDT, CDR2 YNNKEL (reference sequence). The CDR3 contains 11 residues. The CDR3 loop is CASSADRELFF. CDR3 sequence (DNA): TGTGCCAGCAGCGCGGATCGGGAGCTGTTTTTT.

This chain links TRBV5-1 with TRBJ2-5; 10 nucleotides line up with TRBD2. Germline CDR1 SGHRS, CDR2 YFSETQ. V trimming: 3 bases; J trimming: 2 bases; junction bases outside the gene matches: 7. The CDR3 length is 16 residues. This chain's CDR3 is CASSWSGLANQETQYF. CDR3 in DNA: TGCGCCAGCAGCTGGTCGGGACTAGCGAATCAAGAGACCCAGTACTTC.

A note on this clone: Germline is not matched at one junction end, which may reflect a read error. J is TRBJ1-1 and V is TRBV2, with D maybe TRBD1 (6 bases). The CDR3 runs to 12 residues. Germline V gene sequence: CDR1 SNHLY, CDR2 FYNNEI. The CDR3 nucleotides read TGTGCCAGCGTCCGGGACAACAGTGAAGCTTTCTTT. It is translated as CASVRDNSEAFF.

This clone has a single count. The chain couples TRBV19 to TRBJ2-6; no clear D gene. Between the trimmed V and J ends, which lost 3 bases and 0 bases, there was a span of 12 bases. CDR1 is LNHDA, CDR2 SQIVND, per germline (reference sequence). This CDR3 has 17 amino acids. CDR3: CASSIIWQTSGANVLTF. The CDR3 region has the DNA TGTGCCAGTAGTATTATTTGGCAAACCTCTGGGGCCAACGTCCTGACTTTC.